This paragraph covers one T cell receptor beta chain sequence. The sample belongs to a study of low-dose radiotherapy and immunotherapy resistance in tumors. Study details: Cohort 1 was treated with 0.5 Gy per fraction at 2-week intervals, amounting to 6.5 Gy overall. Patients took 300 mg oral aspirin daily for four cycles from cycle 1 day 1. Over 26 weeks, cohort 2 got 1 Gy every two weeks, reaching 13 Gy.

First-strand cDNA used TRAV- and TRBV-specific primers, covering alpha and beta chains. Over 20 PCR cycles, TCRs were amplified from a constant-region primer and V-primer adapter. In vitro transcription was used to amplify the isolated mRNA. Each CDR3 protein is one row after TCRdb ran MiXCR on the reads. Here the sample spans 7,000 to 9,000 distinct CDR3 sequences, roughly 84% being singletons. The junction had 6 bases not matched to a gene; V was cut back by 4 bases and J by 2 bases. Germline V gene data show CDR1 as SGHRS and CDR2 as YFSETQ. The CDR3 loop spans 15 amino acids. The clonotype was recovered from a human donor with advanced metastatic prostate, ovarian, gallbladder or colorectal cancer (not recorded which). This table probably holds off-target reads from a library built for another chain. The rearrangement uses TRBV5-1 and TRBJ2-7; 10 bases align to TRBD1. CDR3 DNA sequence: TGCGCCAGCAGCCTTACCGGGACAGGGGCCTACGAGCAGTACTTC. This gives the protein CASSLTGTGAYEQYF.